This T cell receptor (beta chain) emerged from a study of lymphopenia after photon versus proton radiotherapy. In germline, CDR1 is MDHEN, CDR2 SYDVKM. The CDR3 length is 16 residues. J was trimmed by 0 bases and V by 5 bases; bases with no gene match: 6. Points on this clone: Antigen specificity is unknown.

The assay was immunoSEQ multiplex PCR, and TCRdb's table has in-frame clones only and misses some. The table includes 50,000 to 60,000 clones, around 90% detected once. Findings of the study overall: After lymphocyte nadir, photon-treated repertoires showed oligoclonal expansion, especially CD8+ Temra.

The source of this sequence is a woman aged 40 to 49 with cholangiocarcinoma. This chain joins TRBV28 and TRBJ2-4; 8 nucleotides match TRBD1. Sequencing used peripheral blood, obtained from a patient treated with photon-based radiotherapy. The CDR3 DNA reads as TGTGCCAGCAGTCACAGGGGGAGCCTAGCCAAAAACATTCAGTACTTC. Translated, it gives CASSHRGSLAKNIQYF.